What follows are 14 T cell receptor beta chains derived from one specimen sequenced in a study of T-cell reconstitution after alpha-beta-depleted transplantation in children. Unique molecular identifiers were built into the TCRbeta library. TCRdb analysed the PCR reads with MiXCR anew, one entry per CDR3 protein. The data contain roughly 670,000 distinct CDR3 sequences, around 13% of them singletons. The specimen was PBMCs, collected before TCRalphabeta/CD19-depleted stem cell transplant. These receptors all stem from a girl aged 2 to 9 with congenital amegakaryocytic thrombocytopenia, due to receive a stem cell transplant.

This clonotype occurred many times. V gene TRBV6-1 combines with J gene TRBJ2-5, with 8 bases identical to TRBD1. After removal of 7 bases from V and 9 bases from J, the junction contained 16 bases not matched to a gene. This CDR3 spans 15 amino acids. CDR1 and CDR2 from the germline V gene are MNHNS and SASEGT. This chain's CDR3 is CASTNRPGQGAAQYF. The CDR3 DNA reads as TGTGCCAGCACCAACCGCCCCGGACAGGGTGCGGCCCAGTACTTC.

This clonotype was seen at least ten times. The J gene is TRBJ2-4, the V gene TRBV20-1; D may correspond to TRBD1 or TRBD2 (6 bases each). Germline values: CDR1 DFQATT, CDR2 SNEGSKA (reference sequence). The CDR3 loop spans 14 amino acids. Trimming stripped 6 bases from V and 3 bases from J, with 15 bases between. The CDR3 DNA reads as TGCAGTGCGTTAAGGGGGGCGAGCAAAAACATTCAGTACTTC. Translation gives CSALRGASKNIQYF.

V and J are TRBV5-1 and TRBJ2-3; 7 nucleotides line up with TRBD1. CDR3 length: 14 amino acids. Trimming cost V 0 bases and J 7 bases; bases outside gene matches: 5. Germline V lookup: CDR1 SGHRS, CDR2 YFSETQ. CDR3 loop: CASSLDSGGYTQYF. The CDR3 DNA is TGCGCCAGCAGCTTGGACTCAGGGGGATATACGCAGTATTTT.

In its sample, this clonotype was seen many times. It is likely a read error, because the conserved phenylalanine at the end of the CDR3 is missing. The DNA is omitted, as the CDR3 cannot be located on it reliably, and the CDR3 follows TCRdb's listing. This chain links TRBV10-3 with TRBJ2-3; TRBD1, the table's D call, was not compared with the DNA. The germline CDR1 and CDR2 sequences are ENHRY and SYGVKD. Both ends counted, the CDR3 spans 8 residues. CDR3 in amino acids: CAIRTAPL.

The chain carries TRBV24-1 and TRBJ2-7; D might be TRBD2 (5 bases). CDR3 size: 13 residues. Trimming left V 4 bases short and J 3 bases short, with 9 bases between. CDR1 KGHDR and CDR2 SFDVKD come from the germline V gene. CDR3 nucleotides: TGTGCCACCAGTGACCCAGGACTCTACGAGCAGTACTTC. Protein sequence: CATSDPGLYEQYF.

This rearrangement joins TRBV19 to TRBJ2-2, with unresolved D. The V end lost 3 bases, the J end lost 2 bases, and 16 bases lay between the germline ends. This CDR3 is built from 17 residues. The germline CDR1 and CDR2 sequences are LNHDA and SQIVND (reference sequence). The CDR3 protein is CASSIFPTAANTGELFF. CDR3 nucleotides: TGTGCCAGTAGTATTTTTCCGACCGCAGCCAACACCGGGGAGCTGTTTTTT.

In its sample, this clonotype was seen many times. The V gene is TRBV12-3 or TRBV12-4, the J gene TRBJ1-2, with D possibly matching TRBD1 (6 bases). Trimming removed 5 bases from V and 5 bases from J, with 12 bases in between. This CDR3 has 13 amino acids. CDR3 sequence: CASSPTGFYGYTF. CDR3 nucleotides: TGTGCCAGCAGTCCTACAGGGTTTTATGGCTACACCTTC.

This clonotype has more than one count but fewer than ten. The chain is built from TRBV12-3 or TRBV12-4 and TRBJ2-3; 8 bases are a match to TRBD2. The CDR3 length is 13 residues. Trimming took 8 bases from V and 3 from J; bases not matched to a gene: 4. CDR3 nucleotide sequence: TGTGCCAGCGGGGGACTAGGAACAGATACGCAGTATTTT. This codes for CASGGLGTDTQYF.

At least ten counts were recorded for this clonotype. This chain uses TRBV5-1 with TRBJ1-2; D uncertain. The CDR3 runs to 14 residues. The germline V and J ends were trimmed by 2 bases and 5 bases, with 13 bases remaining between them. Per germline, CDR1 SGHRS and CDR2 YFSETQ. DNA of the CDR3: TGCGCCAGCAGCTTTTTGCATCCCCTTTATGGCTACACCTTC. It translates to CASSFLHPLYGYTF.

The sample holds a few counts of this clonotype. The chain couples TRBV5-1 to TRBJ2-2; unclear D gene. The germline V and J ends were trimmed by 4 bases and 3 bases, with 10 bases remaining between them. CDR1 and CDR2 (germline): SGHRS, YFSETQ. CDR3 length: 14 residues. CDR3 region: CASSQKVDTGELFF. The DNA for the CDR3 is TGCGCCAGCAGCCAAAAAGTAGACACCGGGGAGCTGTTTTTT.

This clonotype was picked up a small number of times. This chain uses TRBV29-1 with TRBJ2-3; D call uncertain. The germline CDR1 and CDR2 sequences are SQVTM and ANQGSEA. Trimming removed 7 bases from V and 2 bases from J, with 4 bases in between. This CDR3 spans 10 amino acids. In DNA, the CDR3 is TGCAGCGGCGACACAGATACGCAGTATTTT. Protein: CSGDTDTQYF.

This clonotype has just a few counts. This chain links TRBV7-9 with TRBJ2-5, with D perhaps given as TRBD1 or TRBD2 (6 bases each). Germline V gene lookup returns CDR1 SEHNR and CDR2 FQNEAQ (reference sequence). The CDR3 is made up of 13 amino acids. V dropped 7 bases and J dropped 4 bases, with 13 bases sitting between them. CDR3 region: CASIPKGGETQYF. DNA of the CDR3: TGTGCCAGCATCCCTAAGGGGGGAGAGACCCAGTACTTC.

This clonotype was counted ten times or more. The chain carries TRBV10-2 and TRBJ2-3, with D possibly called TRBD1 or TRBD2 (5 bases each). V lost 3 bases, J lost 1 base, and 14 bases lay in between. This CDR3 spans 16 amino acids. The germline CDR1 and CDR2 sequences are WSHSY and SAAADI. The CDR3: CASSDLRGDGTDTQYF. Written as DNA, the CDR3 is TGCGCCAGCAGTGACTTACGTGGGGACGGCACAGATACGCAGTATTTT.

This clonotype was counted many times. V gene TRBV20-1 combines with J gene TRBJ2-2; 13 bases align to TRBD2. After removal of 6 bases from V and 4 bases from J, the junction contained 14 bases not matched to a gene. Germline loops: CDR1 DFQATT, CDR2 SNEGSKA (reference sequence). This CDR3 has 18 residues. The CDR3 spells CSAIPGLAGPISTGELFF. As DNA, the CDR3 is TGCAGTGCGATCCCGGGACTAGCGGGACCTATTAGCACCGGGGAGCTGTTTTTT.